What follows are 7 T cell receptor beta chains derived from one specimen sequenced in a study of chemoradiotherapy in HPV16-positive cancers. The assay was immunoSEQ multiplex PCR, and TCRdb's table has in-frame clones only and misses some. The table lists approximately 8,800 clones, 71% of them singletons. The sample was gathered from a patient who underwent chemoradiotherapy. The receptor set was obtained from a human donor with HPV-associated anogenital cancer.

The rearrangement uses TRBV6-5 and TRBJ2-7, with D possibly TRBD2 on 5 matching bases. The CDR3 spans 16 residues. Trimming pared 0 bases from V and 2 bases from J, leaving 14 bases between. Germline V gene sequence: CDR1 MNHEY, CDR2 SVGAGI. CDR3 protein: CASSYSILGSAYEQYF. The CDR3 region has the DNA TGTGCCAGCAGTTACTCGATCCTGGGGAGCGCCTACGAGCAGTACTTC.

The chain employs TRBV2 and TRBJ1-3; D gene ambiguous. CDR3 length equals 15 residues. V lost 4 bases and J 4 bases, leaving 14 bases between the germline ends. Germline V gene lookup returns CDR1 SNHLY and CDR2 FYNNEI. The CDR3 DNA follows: TGTGCCAGCAGTGTTGAAGGGTCGGGCGGAAACACCATATATTTT. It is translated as CASSVEGSGGNTIYF.

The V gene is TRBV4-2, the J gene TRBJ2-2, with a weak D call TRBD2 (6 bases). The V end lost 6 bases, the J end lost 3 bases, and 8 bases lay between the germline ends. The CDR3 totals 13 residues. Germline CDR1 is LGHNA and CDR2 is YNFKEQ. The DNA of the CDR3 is TGTGCCAGCAGAGGCGGGGACACCGGGGAGCTGTTTTTT. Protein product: CASRGGDTGELFF.

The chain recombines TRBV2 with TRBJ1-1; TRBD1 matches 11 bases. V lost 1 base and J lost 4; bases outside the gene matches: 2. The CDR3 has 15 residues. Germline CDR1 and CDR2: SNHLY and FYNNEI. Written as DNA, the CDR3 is TGTGCCAGCAGTGAAGTAGGGACAGGGGGCACTGAAGCTTTCTTT. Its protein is CASSEVGTGGTEAFF.

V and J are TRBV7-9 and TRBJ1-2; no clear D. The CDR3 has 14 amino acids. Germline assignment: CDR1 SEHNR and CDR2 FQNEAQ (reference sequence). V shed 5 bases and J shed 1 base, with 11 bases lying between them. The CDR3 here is CASSEFGSNYGYTF. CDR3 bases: TGTGCCAGCAGCGAGTTTGGCAGTAACTATGGCTACACCTTC.

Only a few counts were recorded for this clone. Here the CDR3 reads CASGRGVNTEAFF. The CDR3, as DNA: TGCGCCAGCGGGCGGGGTGTCAACACTGAAGCTTTCTTT. The V and J genes are TRBV5-1 and TRBJ1-1, with D unclear. The V gene's germline CDR1 is SGHRS and CDR2 YFSETQ. This CDR3 region has 13 residues. V lost 7 bases and J lost 2, with 12 bases in between.

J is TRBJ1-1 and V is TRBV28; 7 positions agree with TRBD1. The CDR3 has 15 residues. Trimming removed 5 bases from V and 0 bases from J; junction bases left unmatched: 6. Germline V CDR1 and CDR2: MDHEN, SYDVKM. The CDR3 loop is CASSPQQGMNTEAFF. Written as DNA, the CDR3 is TGTGCCAGCAGTCCTCAACAGGGGATGAACACTGAAGCTTTCTTT.